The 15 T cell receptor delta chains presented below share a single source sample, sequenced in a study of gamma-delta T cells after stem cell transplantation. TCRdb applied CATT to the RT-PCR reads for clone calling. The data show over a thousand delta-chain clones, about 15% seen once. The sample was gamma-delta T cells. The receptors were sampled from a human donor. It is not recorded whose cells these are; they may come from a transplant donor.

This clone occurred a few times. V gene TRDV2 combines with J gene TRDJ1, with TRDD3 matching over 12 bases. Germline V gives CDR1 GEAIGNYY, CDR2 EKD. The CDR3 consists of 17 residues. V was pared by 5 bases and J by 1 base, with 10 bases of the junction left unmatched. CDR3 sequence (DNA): TGTGCCTGTGGACCTTTACTGGGGGATACCGCCACCGATAAACTCATCTTT. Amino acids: CACGPLLGDTATDKLIF.

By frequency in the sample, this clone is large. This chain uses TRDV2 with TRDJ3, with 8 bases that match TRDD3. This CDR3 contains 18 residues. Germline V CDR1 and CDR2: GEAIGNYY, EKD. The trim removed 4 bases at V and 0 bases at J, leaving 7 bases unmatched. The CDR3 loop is CACDPTGGSSWDTRQMFF. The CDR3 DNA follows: TGTGCCTGTGATCCCACTGGGGGGAGCTCCTGGGACACCCGACAGATGTTTTTC.

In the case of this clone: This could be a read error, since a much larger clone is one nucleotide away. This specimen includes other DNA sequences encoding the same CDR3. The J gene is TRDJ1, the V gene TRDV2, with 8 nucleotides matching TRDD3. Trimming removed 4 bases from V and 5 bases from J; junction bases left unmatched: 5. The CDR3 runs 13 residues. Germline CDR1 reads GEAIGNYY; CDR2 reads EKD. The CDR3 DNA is TGTGCCTGTGAAGCTCTGGGGGAGGATAAACTCATCTTT. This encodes CACEALGEDKLIF.

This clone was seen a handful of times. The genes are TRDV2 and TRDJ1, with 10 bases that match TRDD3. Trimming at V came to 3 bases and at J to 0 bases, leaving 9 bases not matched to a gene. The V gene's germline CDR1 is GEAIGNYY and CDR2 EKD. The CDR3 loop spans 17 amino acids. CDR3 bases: TGTGCCTGTGACCGCTTACTTGGGGGATACAACACCGATAAACTCATCTTT. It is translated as CACDRLLGGYNTDKLIF.

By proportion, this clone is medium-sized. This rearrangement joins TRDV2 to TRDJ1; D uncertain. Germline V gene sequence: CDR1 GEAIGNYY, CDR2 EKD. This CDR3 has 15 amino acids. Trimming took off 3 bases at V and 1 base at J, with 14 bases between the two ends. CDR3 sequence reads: CACDGIMTPTDKLIF. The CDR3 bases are TGTGCCTGTGACGGAATCATGACCCCCACCGATAAACTCATCTTT.

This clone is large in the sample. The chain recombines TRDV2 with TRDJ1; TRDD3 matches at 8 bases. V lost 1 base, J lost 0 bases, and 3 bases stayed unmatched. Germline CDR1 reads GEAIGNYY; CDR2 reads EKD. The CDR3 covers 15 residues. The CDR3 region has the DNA TGTGCCTGTGACACACTGGGGGCAGACACCGATAAACTCATCTTT. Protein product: CACDTLGADTDKLIF.

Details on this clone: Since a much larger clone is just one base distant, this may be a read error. The CDR3 region has the DNA TGTGCCTGCGACCCGATCCTACAACTGGGGGATAGCATGGAGACCGATAAACTCATCTTT. Amino acid sequence: CACDPILQLGDSMETDKLIF. The rearrangement links TRDV2 to TRDJ1; TRDD3 matches at 11 bases. The CDR3 extends over 20 amino acids. CDR1 and CDR2 from the germline V gene are GEAIGNYY and EKD. V dropped 7 bases and J dropped 2; count of bases not matched to a gene: 23.

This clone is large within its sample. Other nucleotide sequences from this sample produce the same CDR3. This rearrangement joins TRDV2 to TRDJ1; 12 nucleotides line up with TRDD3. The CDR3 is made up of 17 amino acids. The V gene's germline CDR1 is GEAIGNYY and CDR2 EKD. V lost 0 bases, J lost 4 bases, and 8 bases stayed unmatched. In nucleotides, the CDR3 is TGTGCCTGTGACACCCTCCTGGGGGATACGCGCGTCGATAAACTCATCTTT. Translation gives CACDTLLGDTRVDKLIF.

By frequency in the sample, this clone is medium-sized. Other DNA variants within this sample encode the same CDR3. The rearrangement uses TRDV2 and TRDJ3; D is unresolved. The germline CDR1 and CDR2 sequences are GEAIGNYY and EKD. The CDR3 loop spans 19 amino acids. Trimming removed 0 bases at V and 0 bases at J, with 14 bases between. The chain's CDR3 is CACDTASEGLSWDTRQMFF. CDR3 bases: TGTGCCTGTGACACCGCCTCTGAGGGACTCTCCTGGGACACCCGACAGATGTTTTTC.

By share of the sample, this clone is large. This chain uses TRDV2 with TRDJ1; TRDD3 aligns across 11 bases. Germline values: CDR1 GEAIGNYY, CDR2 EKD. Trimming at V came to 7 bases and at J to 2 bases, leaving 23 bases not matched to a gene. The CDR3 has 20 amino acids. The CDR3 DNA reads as TGTGCCTGCGACCCGATCCTACAACTGGGGGATAGAATGGAGACCGATAAACTCATCTTT. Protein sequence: CACDPILQLGDRMETDKLIF.

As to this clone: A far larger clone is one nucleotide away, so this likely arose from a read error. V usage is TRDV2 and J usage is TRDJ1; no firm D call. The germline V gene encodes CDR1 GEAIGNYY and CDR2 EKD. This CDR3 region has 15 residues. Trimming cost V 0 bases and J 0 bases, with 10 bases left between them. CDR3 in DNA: TGTGCCTGTGACACCGTAGGGAAGCACACCGATAAACTCATCTTT. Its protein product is CACDTVGKHTDKLIF.

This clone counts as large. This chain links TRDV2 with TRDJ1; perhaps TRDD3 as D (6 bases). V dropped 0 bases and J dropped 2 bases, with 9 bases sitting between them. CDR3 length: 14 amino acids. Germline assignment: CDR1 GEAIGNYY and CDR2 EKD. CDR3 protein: CACDTVGGTDKLIF. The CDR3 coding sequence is TGTGCCTGTGACACCGTGGGGGGGACCGATAAACTCATCTTT.

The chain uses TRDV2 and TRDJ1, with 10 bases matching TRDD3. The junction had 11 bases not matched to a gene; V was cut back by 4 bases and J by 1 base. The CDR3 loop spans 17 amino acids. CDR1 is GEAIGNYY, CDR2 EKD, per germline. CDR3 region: CACDHVLGDSLTDKLIF. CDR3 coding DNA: TGTGCCTGTGATCACGTACTGGGGGATTCCCTCACCGATAAACTCATCTTT.

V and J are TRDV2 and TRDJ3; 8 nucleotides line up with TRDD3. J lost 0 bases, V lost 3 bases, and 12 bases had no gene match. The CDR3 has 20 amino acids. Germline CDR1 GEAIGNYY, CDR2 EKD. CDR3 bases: TGTGCCTGTGACTCCTTTACTGGGGGTCCCCGCTCCTGGGACACCCGACAGATGTTTTTC. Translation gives CACDSFTGGPRSWDTRQMFF.

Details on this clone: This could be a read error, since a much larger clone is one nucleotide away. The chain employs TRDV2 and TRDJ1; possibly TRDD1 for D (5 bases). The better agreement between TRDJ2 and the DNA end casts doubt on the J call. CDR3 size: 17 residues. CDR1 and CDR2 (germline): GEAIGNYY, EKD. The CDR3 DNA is TGTGCCTGTGACACCTTGAATAGAGTACCTTACACCGATAAACTCTTCTTT. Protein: CACDTLNRVPYTDKLFF.